This TCR beta chain was recovered during a study of blood T cell repertoires in COVID-19. Study summary: Spain, Italy and the United States supplied samples that represented acute and convalescent COVID-19.

With 6 bases removed from V and 6 bases from J, the gap between germline ends came to 11 bases. From germline, CDR1 is MGHRA and CDR2 YSYEKL. This CDR3 spans 13 amino acids. Authors' analysis steps: How many nucleated cells were present was estimated from reference gene primer amplification. Assay used: immunoSEQ multiplex PCR; TCRdb lists only in-frame clones, some missing. V, J and clone size are those of that table, while D and trimming were read from the DNA. The data hold 380,000 or so clones, with over 75% observed a single time. The participants were between about 18 and 90 years old and came from some 25 US areas.

The chain carries TRBV4-1 and TRBJ1-4; D unclear. This clonotype originated in a woman aged 40 to 50 with acute COVID-19. The sequenced material came from PBMCs or T cells enriched from blood (not recorded which). CDR3: CASRSGSDEKLFF. The CDR3 nucleotides are TGCGCCAGCAGGTCCGGGAGCGATGAAAAACTGTTTTTT.